A selection of T cell receptor beta chains follows, all from one sample in a study of blood T cell repertoires in COVID-19. The protocol was immunoSEQ multiplex PCR, while the TCRdb copy is restricted to in-frame clones and leaves out a portion. There are more than 110,000 clones in the sample; roughly 80% occur only once, and approximately 3.8% lies in the top ten. Sequencing was performed on peripheral blood. The source of these receptors is a woman in her sixties with acute or convalescent COVID-19. Both conserved end residues are part of each CDR3. Each record gives: D gene, CDR3 length, clone size, J gene, V gene, CDR3 DNA, CDR3 protein. The D gene is left open where the match is weak. The size of a clone is reported for some rows only, either as once, few or many, or as a class for expanded clones.

d_call: TRBD1; cdr3_length: 16; clone_size: few; j_call: TRBJ1-6; v_call: TRBV5-1; cdr3_nt: TGCGCCAGCAGCAGAACGACAGGGGGCTCGAATTCACCCCTCCACTTT; cdr3_aa: CASSRTTGGSNSPLHF
d_call: TRBD2; cdr3_length: 15; clone_size: .; j_call: TRBJ2-7; v_call: TRBV19; cdr3_nt: TGTGCCAGTAGTACTAGCGGGAGGACCAGGTACGAGCAGTACTTC; cdr3_aa: CASSTSGRTRYEQYF
d_call: .; cdr3_length: 14; clone_size: .; j_call: TRBJ1-6; v_call: TRBV27; cdr3_nt: TGTGCCAGCAGTTTTGGACAGAATAATTCACCCCTCCACTTT; cdr3_aa: CASSFGQNNSPLHF
d_call: TRBD1; cdr3_length: 13; clone_size: .; j_call: TRBJ1-1; v_call: TRBV24-1; cdr3_nt: TGTGCCACCAGTGACCGAGGGACAGGTGAAGCTTTCTTT; cdr3_aa: CATSDRGTGEAFF
d_call: TRBD1; cdr3_length: 15; clone_size: .; j_call: TRBJ1-2; v_call: TRBV15; cdr3_nt: TGTGCCACCAGCAGAGGGGACAGGACTGCGGGGGGCTACACCTTC; cdr3_aa: CATSRGDRTAGGYTF
d_call: .; cdr3_length: 17; clone_size: .; j_call: TRBJ2-3; v_call: TRBV28; cdr3_nt: TGTGCCAGTCAGCTGGGGGCACCCCAGTTTGCCACAGATACGCAGTATTTT; cdr3_aa: CASQLGAPQFATDTQYF
d_call: TRBD1; cdr3_length: 14; clone_size: .; j_call: TRBJ1-1; v_call: TRBV24-1; cdr3_nt: TGTGCCACCAGGAGGGGGCCGGGAAACACTGAAGCTTTCTTT; cdr3_aa: CATRRGPGNTEAFF
d_call: .; cdr3_length: 14; clone_size: .; j_call: TRBJ2-1; v_call: TRBV28; cdr3_nt: TGTGCCAGCAGTCTCCAACAGGGTCGGAGTGAGCAGTTCTTC; cdr3_aa: CASSLQQGRSEQFF
d_call: TRBD2; cdr3_length: 16; clone_size: .; j_call: TRBJ2-6; v_call: TRBV28; cdr3_nt: TGTGCCAGCATCACCCGGGGGGGATCTGGGGCCAACGTCCTGACTTTC; cdr3_aa: CASITRGGSGANVLTF
d_call: .; cdr3_length: 14; clone_size: .; j_call: TRBJ1-1; v_call: TRBV5-5; cdr3_nt: TGTGCCAGCAGCCGAGACCCCGTGGGGAGTGAAGCTTTCTTT; cdr3_aa: CASSRDPVGSEAFF
d_call: TRBD2; cdr3_length: 15; clone_size: .; j_call: TRBJ2-5; v_call: TRBV9; cdr3_nt: TGTGCCAGCAGCGGCACTAGCGGGAGGCGAGAGACCCAGTACTTC; cdr3_aa: CASSGTSGRRETQYF
d_call: .; cdr3_length: 17; clone_size: .; j_call: TRBJ1-2; v_call: TRBV3-1/TRBV3-2; cdr3_nt: TGTGCCAGCAGCCAAGACCTTCTCGGTTCGTCCCACTATGGCTACACCTTC; cdr3_aa: CASSQDLLGSSHYGYTF
d_call: TRBD1; cdr3_length: 15; clone_size: .; j_call: TRBJ2-1; v_call: TRBV6-1; cdr3_nt: TGTGCCAGCAGTGAGAGGGCAGGGGGCTACAATGAGCAGTTCTTC; cdr3_aa: CASSERAGGYNEQFF
d_call: .; cdr3_length: 11; clone_size: few; j_call: TRBJ2-3; v_call: TRBV20-1; cdr3_nt: TGCAGTGCTTCCCTAGCAGATACGCAGTATTTT; cdr3_aa: CSASLADTQYF